These 13 T cell receptor beta chains were sequenced from one sample in a study of T cells in Graves' hyperthyroidism and ophthalmopathy. Amplification targeted TCR beta CDR3 regions from RNA transcripts. The HTBI primer set served for first-round RT-PCR of the TCR CDR3. TCRdb passed the multiplex PCR reads through MiXCR, listing each CDR3 protein once. The sample gives about 660,000 distinct CDR3 sequences, about 45% of which show up once; less than 8.5% is in the top ten. The sequenced sample consisted of peripheral blood or thyroid tissue (not recorded which). These receptors were taken from an adult man with Graves' disease, either hyperthyroidism or ophthalmopathy (not recorded which).

The CDR3 DNA sequence: TGCAGCGTTGAAAAAGGGACCCAGTACTTC. Translating it yields CSVEKGTQYF. J is TRBJ2-5 and V is TRBV29-1; D remains unclear. V was pared by 2 bases and J by 7 bases, with 5 bases between. CDR3 length: 10 amino acids. CDR1 SQVTM and CDR2 ANQGSEA come from the germline V gene.

V gene TRBV15 combines with J gene TRBJ2-5, with 8 positions matching TRBD1. Germline CDR1 and CDR2: LNHNV and YYDKDF (reference sequence). The CDR3 covers 13 residues. V lost 5 bases, J lost 9 bases, and 8 bases stayed unmatched. DNA of the CDR3: TGTGCCACCAGCCTGCACAGGGGGTCGGCCCAGTACTTC. Its translation is CATSLHRGSAQYF.

This clonotype showed up just a few times. This chain links TRBV7-9 with TRBJ2-7; 8 bases are shared with TRBD1. V shed 3 bases, J shed 5 bases, and the junction held 12 bases outside the gene matches. From germline, CDR1 is SEHNR and CDR2 FQNEAQ (reference sequence). The CDR3 covers 16 residues. CDR3 DNA: TGTGCCAGCAGCTTGACAGGGGTTCGGGCTAACGACGAGCAGTACTTC. Protein sequence: CASSLTGVRANDEQYF.

This clonotype was seen many times. The chain combines TRBV7-9 with TRBJ1-2, with D uncertain. CDR3 size: 14 residues. V was pared by 5 bases and J by 2 bases, with 12 bases between. The germline gives CDR1 SEHNR, CDR2 FQNEAQ (reference sequence). The CDR3 DNA follows: TGTGCCAGCAGCCCCTCCGTCCTAAACTATGGCTACACCTTC. Translation: CASSPSVLNYGYTF.

This clonotype was observed at least ten times. The CDR3 is CSVEDQGRGFEAFF. CDR3 bases: TGCAGCGTTGAAGATCAGGGACGGGGGTTTGAAGCTTTCTTT. V usage is TRBV29-1 and J usage is TRBJ1-1, with a tentative D call TRBD1 (5 bases). The V gene's germline CDR1 is SQVTM and CDR2 ANQGSEA. V shed 0 bases and J shed 7 bases, with 15 bases lying between them. This CDR3 is 14 amino acids long.

V gene TRBV10-3 combines with J gene TRBJ1-1; the D gene is possibly TRBD1 (5 bases). The germline V and J ends were trimmed by 10 bases and 3 bases, with 18 bases remaining between them. The germline V gene encodes CDR1 ENHRY and CDR2 SYGVKD. The length of the CDR3 is 14 residues. The CDR3 nucleotides are TGTGCCAGCACCAGTACAGGAAGGGACACTGAAGCTTTCTTT. Translating it yields CASTSTGRDTEAFF.

The chain couples TRBV29-1 to TRBJ1-5; D not resolved. V lost 4 bases to trimming and J lost 1 base, with 11 bases between them. Looked up from germline, CDR1 is SQVTM and CDR2 is ANQGSEA. The CDR3 is 14 residues long. CDR3 region: CSVAQDGSNQPQHF. DNA for the CDR3: TGCAGCGTTGCCCAGGACGGAAGCAATCAGCCCCAGCATTTT.

This clonotype was seen only a few times. This sequence joins TRBV7-2 and TRBJ1-3; D perhaps matches TRBD1 (6 bases). Trimming stripped 7 bases from V and 2 bases from J, with 15 bases between. From germline, CDR1 is SGHTA and CDR2 FQGNSA. The CDR3 consists of 15 residues. The CDR3 DNA follows: TGTGCCAGCATCGGTCGTGACAGGACTGGAAACACCATATATTTT. Translated, it gives CASIGRDRTGNTIYF.

This clonotype came up a few times. The gene calls are TRBV5-1 and TRBJ1-1; 10 nucleotides match TRBD1. J was trimmed by 1 base and V by 4 bases; bases with no gene match: 4. CDR3 length equals 15 residues. Per germline, CDR1 SGHRS and CDR2 YFSETQ. The CDR3 protein is CASSGTGVPNTEAFF. The CDR3 DNA reads as TGCGCCAGCAGCGGGACAGGGGTCCCGAACACTGAAGCTTTCTTT.

The chain employs TRBV10-3 and TRBJ2-7; the D gene is possibly TRBD2 (6 bases). In germline, CDR1 is ENHRY, CDR2 SYGVKD. V gave up 2 bases and J gave up 4 bases, with 15 bases separating them. The CDR3 sequence is 15 residues long. The CDR3 coding sequence is TGTGCCATCAGTGAGGGGGCGGGGCAGCGTTACGAGCAGTACTTC. This codes for CAISEGAGQRYEQYF.

This clonotype was detected only a few times. This chain joins TRBV12-3 or TRBV12-4 and TRBJ2-2, with unresolved D. The CDR3 totals 15 residues. V dropped 3 bases and J dropped 4 bases, with 12 bases sitting between them. The CDR3 loop is CASSLQDLLTGELFF. The CDR3 DNA sequence: TGTGCCAGCAGTTTGCAGGACCTACTCACCGGGGAGCTGTTTTTT.

The chain links TRBV2 to TRBJ1-2; 10 bases align to TRBD1. The CDR3 runs 16 residues. Per the germline V gene, CDR1 is SNHLY and CDR2 is FYNNEI. V lost 6 bases and J lost 1; bases outside the gene matches: 8. CDR3 protein: CASSRDRGSFNYGYTF. CDR3 coding DNA: TGTGCCAGCAGCCGGGACAGGGGATCTTTTAACTATGGCTACACCTTC. Drawing the rest from reference TRBV2 and TRBJ1-2, the complete variable domain is EPEVTQTPSHQVTQMGQEVILRCVPISNHLYFYWYRQILGQKVEFLVSFYNNEISEKSEIFDDQFSVERPDGSNFTLKIRSTKLEDSAMYFCASSRDRGSFNYGYTFGSGTRLTVV.

This clonotype has a handful of counts. At one of its ends the junction is not consistent with the germline gene, which may arise from a read error. The V call is TRBV7-2, the J call TRBJ1-1; 8 positions match TRBD1. Germline V gene lookup returns CDR1 SGHTA and CDR2 FQGNSA. The CDR3 runs to 16 residues. CDR3: CASSQDRGQGYTEAFF. CDR3 DNA sequence: TGCGCCAGCAGCCAAGATAGAGGACAGGGATACACTGAAGCTTTCTTT.